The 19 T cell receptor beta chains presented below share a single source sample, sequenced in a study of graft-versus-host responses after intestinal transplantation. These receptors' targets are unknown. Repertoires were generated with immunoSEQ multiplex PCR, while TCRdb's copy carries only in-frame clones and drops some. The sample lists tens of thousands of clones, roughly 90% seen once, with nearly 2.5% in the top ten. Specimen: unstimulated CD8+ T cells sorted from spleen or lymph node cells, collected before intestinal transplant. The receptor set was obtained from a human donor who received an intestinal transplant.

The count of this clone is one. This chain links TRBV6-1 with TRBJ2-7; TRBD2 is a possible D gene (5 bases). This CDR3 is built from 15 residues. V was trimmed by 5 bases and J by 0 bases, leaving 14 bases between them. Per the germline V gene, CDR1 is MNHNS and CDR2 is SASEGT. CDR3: CASSPLPGSSYEQYF. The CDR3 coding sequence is TGTGCCAGCAGTCCTCTCCCGGGGAGCTCCTACGAGCAGTACTTC.

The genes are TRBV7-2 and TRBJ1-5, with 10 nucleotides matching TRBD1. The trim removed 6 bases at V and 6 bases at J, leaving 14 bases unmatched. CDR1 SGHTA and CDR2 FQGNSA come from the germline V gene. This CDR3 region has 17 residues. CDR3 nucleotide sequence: TGTGCCAGCAGTTCCGACCCCCGGGGGACAGGGGTTCAGCCCCAGCATTTT. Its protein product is CASSSDPRGTGVQPQHF.

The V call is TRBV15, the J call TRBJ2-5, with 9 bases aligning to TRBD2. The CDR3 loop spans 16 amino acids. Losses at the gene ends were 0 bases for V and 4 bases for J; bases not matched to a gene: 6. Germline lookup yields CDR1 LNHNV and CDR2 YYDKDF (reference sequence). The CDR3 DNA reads TGTGCCACCAGCAGAGATAGGGAACTAGCGGGAGAGACCCAGTACTTC. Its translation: CATSRDRELAGETQYF.

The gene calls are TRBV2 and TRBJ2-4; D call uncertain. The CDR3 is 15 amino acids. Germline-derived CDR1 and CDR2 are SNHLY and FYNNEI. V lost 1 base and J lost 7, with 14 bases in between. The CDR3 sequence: CASSEVPGFGNIQYF. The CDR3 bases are TGTGCCAGCAGTGAAGTTCCCGGGTTTGGGAACATTCAGTACTTC.

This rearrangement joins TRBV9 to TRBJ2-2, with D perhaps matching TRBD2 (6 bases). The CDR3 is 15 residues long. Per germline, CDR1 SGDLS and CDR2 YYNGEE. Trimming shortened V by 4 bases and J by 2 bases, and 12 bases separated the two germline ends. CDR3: CASSIGTSNTGELFF. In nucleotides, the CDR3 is TGTGCCAGCAGCATCGGGACTTCCAACACCGGGGAGCTGTTTTTT. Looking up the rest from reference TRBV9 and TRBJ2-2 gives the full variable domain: DSGVTQTPKHLITATGQRVTLRCSPRSGDLSVYWYQQSLDQGLQFLIQYYNGEERAKGNILERFSAQQFPDLHSELNLSSLELGDSALYFCASSIGTSNTGELFFGEGSRLTVL.

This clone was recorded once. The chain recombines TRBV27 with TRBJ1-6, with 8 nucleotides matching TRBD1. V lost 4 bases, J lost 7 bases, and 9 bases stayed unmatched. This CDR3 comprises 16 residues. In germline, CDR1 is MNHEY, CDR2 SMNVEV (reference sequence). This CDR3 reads CASSSLGQGLNSPLHF. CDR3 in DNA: TGTGCCAGCAGTTCTCTAGGACAGGGTTTGAATTCACCCCTCCACTTT.

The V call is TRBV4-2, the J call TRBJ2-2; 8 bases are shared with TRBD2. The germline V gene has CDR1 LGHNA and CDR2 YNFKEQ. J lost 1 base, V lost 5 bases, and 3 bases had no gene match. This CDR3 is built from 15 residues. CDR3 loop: CASSKRERNTGELFF. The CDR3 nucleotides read TGTGCCAGCAGCAAGCGGGAGCGGAACACCGGGGAGCTGTTTTTT.

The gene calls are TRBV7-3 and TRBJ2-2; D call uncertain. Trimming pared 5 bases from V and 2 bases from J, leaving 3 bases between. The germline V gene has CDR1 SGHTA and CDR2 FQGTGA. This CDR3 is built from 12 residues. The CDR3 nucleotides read TGTGCCAGCAGCCCTAACACCGGGGAGCTGTTTTTT. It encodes CASSPNTGELFF.

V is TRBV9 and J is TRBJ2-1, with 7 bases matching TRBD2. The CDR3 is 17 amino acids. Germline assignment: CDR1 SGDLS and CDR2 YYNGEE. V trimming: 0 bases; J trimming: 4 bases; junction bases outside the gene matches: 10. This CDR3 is CASSVDPPSGVYNEQFF. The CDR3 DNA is TGTGCCAGCAGCGTAGACCCCCCCAGCGGGGTTTACAATGAGCAGTTCTTC.

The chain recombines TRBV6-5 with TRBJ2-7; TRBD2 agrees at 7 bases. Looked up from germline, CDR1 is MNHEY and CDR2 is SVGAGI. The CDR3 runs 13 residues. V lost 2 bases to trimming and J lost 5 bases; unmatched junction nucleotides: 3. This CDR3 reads CASSYGLGDEQYF. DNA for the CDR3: TGTGCCAGCAGTTACGGACTAGGGGACGAGCAGTACTTC.

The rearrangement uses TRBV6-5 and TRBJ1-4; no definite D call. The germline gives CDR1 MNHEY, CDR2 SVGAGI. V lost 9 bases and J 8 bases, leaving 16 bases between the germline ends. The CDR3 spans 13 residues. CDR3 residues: CASSRRGGEKLFF. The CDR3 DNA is TGTGCCAGTTCTAGGCGGGGAGGAGAAAAACTGTTTTTT.

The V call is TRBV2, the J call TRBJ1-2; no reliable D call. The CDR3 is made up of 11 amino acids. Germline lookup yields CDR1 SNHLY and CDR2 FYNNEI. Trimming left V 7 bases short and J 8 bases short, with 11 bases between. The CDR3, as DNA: TGTGCCAGCAAGGGCCCGGGGGGCTACACCTTC. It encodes CASKGPGGYTF.

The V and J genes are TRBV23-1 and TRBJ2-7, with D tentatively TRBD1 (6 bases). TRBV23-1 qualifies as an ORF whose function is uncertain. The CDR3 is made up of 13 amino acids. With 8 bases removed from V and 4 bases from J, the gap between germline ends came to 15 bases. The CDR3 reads CASGSGAPYEQYF. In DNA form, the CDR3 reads TGCGCCAGCGGATCAGGGGCGCCATACGAGCAGTACTTC.

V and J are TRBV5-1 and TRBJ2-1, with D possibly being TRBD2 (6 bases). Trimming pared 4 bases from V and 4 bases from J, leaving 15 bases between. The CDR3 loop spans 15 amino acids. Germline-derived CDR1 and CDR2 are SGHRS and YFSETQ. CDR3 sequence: CASSPTSGLYNEQFF. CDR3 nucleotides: TGCGCCAGCAGCCCGACATCGGGACTGTACAATGAGCAGTTCTTC. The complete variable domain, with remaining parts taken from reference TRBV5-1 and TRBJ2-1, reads KAGVTQTPRYLIKTRGQQVTLSCSPISGHRSVSWYQQTPGQGLQFLFEYFSETQRNKGNFPGRFSGRQFSNSRSEMNVSTLELGDSALYLCASSPTSGLYNEQFFGPGTRLTVL.

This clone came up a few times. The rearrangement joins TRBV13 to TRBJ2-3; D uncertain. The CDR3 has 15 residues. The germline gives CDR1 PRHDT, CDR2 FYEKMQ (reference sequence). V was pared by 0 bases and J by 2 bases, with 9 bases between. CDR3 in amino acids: CASSLGALITDTQYF. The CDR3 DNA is TGTGCCAGCAGCTTAGGAGCATTGATCACAGATACGCAGTATTTT. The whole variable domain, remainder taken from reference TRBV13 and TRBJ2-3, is AAGVIQSPRHLIKEKRETATLKCYPIPRHDTVYWYQQGPGQDPQFLISFYEKMQSDKGSIPDRFSAQQFSDYHSELNMSSLELGDSALYFCASSLGALITDTQYFGPGTRLTVL.

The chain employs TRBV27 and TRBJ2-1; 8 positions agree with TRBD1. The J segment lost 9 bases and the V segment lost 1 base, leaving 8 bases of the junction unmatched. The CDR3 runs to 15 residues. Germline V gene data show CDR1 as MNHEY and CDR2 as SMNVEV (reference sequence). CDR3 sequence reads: CASSLFSGQAREQFF. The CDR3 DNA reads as TGTGCCAGCAGTTTATTTTCGGGACAGGCCCGTGAGCAGTTCTTC.

In nucleotides, the CDR3 is TGTGCCAGCAGTCCCCACAGGGGCACCCCCCTCGAGCAGTACTTC. Translating gives CASSPHRGTPLEQYF. The chain employs TRBV27 and TRBJ2-7; 7 nucleotides agree with TRBD1. This CDR3 is 15 amino acids long. V trimming: 5 bases; J trimming: 6 bases; junction bases outside the gene matches: 13. The germline gives CDR1 MNHEY, CDR2 SMNVEV (reference sequence).

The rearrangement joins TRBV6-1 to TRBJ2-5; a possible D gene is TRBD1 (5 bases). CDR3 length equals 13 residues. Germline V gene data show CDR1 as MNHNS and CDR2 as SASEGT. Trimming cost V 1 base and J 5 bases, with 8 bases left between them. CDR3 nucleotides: TGTGCCAGCAGTGAAGGGGGCTGGGAGACCCAGTACTTC. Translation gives CASSEGGWETQYF.

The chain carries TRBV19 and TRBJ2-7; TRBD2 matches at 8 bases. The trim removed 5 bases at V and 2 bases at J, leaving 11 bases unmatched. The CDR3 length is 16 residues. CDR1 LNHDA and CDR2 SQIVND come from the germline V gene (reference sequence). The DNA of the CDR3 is TGTGCCAGTAGTGTAGGTGCTAGCGGGCATACCTACGAGCAGTACTTC. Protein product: CASSVGASGHTYEQYF.